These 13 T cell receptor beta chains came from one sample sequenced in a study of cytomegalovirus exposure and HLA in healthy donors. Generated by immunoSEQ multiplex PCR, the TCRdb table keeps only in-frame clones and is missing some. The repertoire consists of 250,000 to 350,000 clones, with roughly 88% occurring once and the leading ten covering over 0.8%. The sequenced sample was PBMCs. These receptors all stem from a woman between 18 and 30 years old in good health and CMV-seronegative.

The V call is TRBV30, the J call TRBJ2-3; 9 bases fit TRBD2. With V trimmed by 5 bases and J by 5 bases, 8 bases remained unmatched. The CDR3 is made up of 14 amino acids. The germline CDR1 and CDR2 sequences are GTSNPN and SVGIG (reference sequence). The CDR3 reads CAWGAGGRGDTQYF. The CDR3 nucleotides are TGTGCCTGGGGAGCGGGGGGTCGTGGAGATACGCAGTATTTT.

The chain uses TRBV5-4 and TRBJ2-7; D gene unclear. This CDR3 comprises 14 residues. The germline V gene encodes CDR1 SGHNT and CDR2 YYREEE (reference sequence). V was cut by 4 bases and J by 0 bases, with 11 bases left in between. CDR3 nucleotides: TGTGCCAGCAGCCCATCCCGTAGCTCCTACGAGCAGTACTTC. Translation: CASSPSRSSYEQYF.

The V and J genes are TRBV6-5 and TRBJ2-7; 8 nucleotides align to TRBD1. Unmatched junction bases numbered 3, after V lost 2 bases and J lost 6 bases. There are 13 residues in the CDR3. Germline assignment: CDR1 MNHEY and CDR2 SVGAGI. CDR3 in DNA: TGTGCCAGCAGTTACATCGACAGGGGCGAGCAGTACTTC. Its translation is CASSYIDRGEQYF.

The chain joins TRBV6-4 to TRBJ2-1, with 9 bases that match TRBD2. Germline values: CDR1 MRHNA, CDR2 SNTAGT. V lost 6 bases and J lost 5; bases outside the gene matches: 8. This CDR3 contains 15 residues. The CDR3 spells CASSPIGGGDNEQFF. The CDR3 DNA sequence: TGTGCCAGCAGCCCAATCGGCGGGGGGGACAATGAGCAGTTCTTC.

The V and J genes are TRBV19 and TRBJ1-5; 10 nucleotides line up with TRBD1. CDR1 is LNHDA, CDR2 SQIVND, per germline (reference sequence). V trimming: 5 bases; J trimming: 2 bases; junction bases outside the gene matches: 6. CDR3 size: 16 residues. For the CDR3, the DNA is TGTGCCAGTAGTCCGGACAGGGGGTACGGCAATCAGCCCCAGCATTTT. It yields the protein CASSPDRGYGNQPQHF.

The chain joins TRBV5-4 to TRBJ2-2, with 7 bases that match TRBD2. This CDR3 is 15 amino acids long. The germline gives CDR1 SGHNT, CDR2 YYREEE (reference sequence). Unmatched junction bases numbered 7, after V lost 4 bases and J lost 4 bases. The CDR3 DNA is TGTGCCAGCAGCCCAAGTCTAGCGGCCACCGGGGAGCTGTTTTTT. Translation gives CASSPSLAATGELFF.

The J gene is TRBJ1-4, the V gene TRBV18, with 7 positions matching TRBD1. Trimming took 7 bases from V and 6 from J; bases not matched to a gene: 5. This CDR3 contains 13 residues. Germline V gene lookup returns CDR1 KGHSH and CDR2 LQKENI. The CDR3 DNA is TGTGCCAGCTTTGAGGGGGCGGATGAAAAACTGTTTTTT. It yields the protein CASFEGADEKLFF.

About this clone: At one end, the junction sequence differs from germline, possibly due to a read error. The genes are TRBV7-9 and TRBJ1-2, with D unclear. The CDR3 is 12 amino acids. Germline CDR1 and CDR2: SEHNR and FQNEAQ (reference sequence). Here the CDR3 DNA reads TGTGCCGGCAGCCCGGGTCCATATGGCTACACCTTC. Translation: CAGSPGPYGYTF.

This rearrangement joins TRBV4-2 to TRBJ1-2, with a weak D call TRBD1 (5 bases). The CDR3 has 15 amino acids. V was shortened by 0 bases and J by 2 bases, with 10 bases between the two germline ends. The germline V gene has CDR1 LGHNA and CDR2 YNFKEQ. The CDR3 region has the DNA TGTGCCAGCAGCCAAGAGCAACAGGAGAACTATGGCTACACCTTC. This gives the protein CASSQEQQENYGYTF.

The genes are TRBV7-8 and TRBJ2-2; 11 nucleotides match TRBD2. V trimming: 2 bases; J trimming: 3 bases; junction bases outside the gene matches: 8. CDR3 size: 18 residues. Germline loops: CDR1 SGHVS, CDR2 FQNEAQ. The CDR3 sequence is CASSLKTSGSRDTGELFF. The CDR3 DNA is TGTGCCAGCAGCTTAAAAACTAGCGGGAGTCGGGACACCGGGGAGCTGTTTTTT.

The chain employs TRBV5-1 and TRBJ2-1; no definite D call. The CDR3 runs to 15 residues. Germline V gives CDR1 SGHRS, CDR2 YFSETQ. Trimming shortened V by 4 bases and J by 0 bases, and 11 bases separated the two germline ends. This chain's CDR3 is CASSQTSTSYNEQFF. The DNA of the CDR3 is TGCGCCAGCAGCCAGACATCGACCTCCTACAATGAGCAGTTCTTC.

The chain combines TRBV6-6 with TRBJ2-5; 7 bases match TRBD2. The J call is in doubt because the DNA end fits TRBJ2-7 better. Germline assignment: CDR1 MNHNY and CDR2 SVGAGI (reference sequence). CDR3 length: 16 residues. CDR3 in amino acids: CASSYGPRAAGDEQYF. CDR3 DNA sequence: TGTGCCAGCAGTTACGGCCCCAGGGCGGCGGGGGACGAGCAGTACTTC.

The CDR3 spells CASSSSLGTADVNIQYF. In DNA form, the CDR3 reads TGTGCCAGCAGTTCAAGCCTCGGGACAGCTGATGTAAACATTCAGTACTTC. The rearrangement uses TRBV2 and TRBJ2-4, with 7 nucleotides matching TRBD1. CDR3 length: 17 amino acids. CDR1 SNHLY and CDR2 FYNNEI come from the germline V gene. V lost 5 bases, J lost 6 bases, and 16 bases stayed unmatched.